This T cell receptor (beta chain) was obtained from a study of graft-versus-host responses after intestinal transplantation. Study-wide results and limits: Recipient marrow showed GvH clones, some seen first in ileum or blood. Circulating GvH clone levels at their peak were associated with HvG declines (early post-transplant).

The table came from immunoSEQ multiplex PCR; TCRdb's copy has only in-frame clones and leaves some out. The sample records approximately 71,000 clones, about 89% being singletons. Germline values: CDR1 GTSNPN, CDR2 SVGIG (reference sequence). J was trimmed by 4 bases and V by 3 bases; bases with no gene match: 5. The CDR3 covers 15 residues. To note about this clone: Its antigen remains unidentified.

This receptor was taken from a human donor who received an intestinal transplant. This sequence joins TRBV30 and TRBJ2-3, with 12 bases that match TRBD1. Sequencing used unstimulated CD8+ T cells sorted from spleen or lymph node cells, obtained before intestinal transplant. The CDR3 coding sequence is TGTGCCTGGAGCCCCGGGACAGGGGGCGCAGATACGCAGTATTTT. This codes for CAWSPGTGGADTQYF. Together with reference TRBV30 and TRBJ2-3, the CDR3 gives the full variable domain: SQTIHQWPATLVQPVGSPLSLECTVEGTSNPNLYWYRQAAGRGLQLLFYSVGIGQISSEVPQNLSASRPQDRQFILSSKKLLLSDSGFYLCAWSPGTGGADTQYFGPGTRLTVL.